This passage covers 31 T cell receptor beta chains from one sample sequenced in a study of naive and memory T cell subsets. Two oligonucleotides, mixed equimolar, formed the beta constant-region primer covering TRBC1 and TRBC2. Four rounds of PCR amplified the ligated cDNA using nested alpha and beta constant-region primers plus SP2. MiXCR, run by TCRdb on the UMI-ligation and nested PCR reads, gives a single entry per CDR3 protein. The sample contains tens of thousands of distinct CDR3 sequences, roughly 20% of which appear only once. Sequencing was done on a sample of effector memory CD4+ T cells from blood. Subset defined: effector memory, CD45RA- CD27-. The receptor source for this set is a human donor in good health.

The chain joins TRBV7-2 to TRBJ2-1; 10 bases are shared with TRBD2. This CDR3 is 16 amino acids long. Looked up from germline, CDR1 is SGHTA and CDR2 is FQGNSA. The ends lost 1 base at V and 8 bases at J; junction bases unmatched: 8. The CDR3 spells CASSLGVEAGGHEQFF. The CDR3 DNA is TGTGCCAGCAGCTTAGGGGTAGAAGCGGGAGGGCATGAGCAGTTCTTC.

The rearrangement joins TRBV7-8 to TRBJ1-5; no reliable D call. This CDR3 contains 14 residues. V lost 5 bases and J 3 bases, leaving 11 bases between the germline ends. In germline, CDR1 is SGHVS, CDR2 FQNEAQ. CDR3 in amino acids: CASSLDTVNQPQHF. CDR3 DNA sequence: TGTGCCAGCAGCCTAGACACAGTCAATCAGCCCCAGCATTTT.

This clonotype was observed a handful of times. The chain joins TRBV6-5 to TRBJ2-1, with 11 bases lining up with TRBD2. The CDR3 loop spans 17 amino acids. CDR1 and CDR2 (germline): MNHEY, SVGAGI. The V segment lost 6 bases and the J segment 10 bases; nucleotides outside the gene matches: 17. CDR3: CASSYSGRAVIFSEQFF. The CDR3 nucleotides read TGTGCCAGCAGCTATAGCGGGAGGGCCGTCATCTTCTCGGAGCAGTTCTTC.

V usage is TRBV27 and J usage is TRBJ1-2; no clear D. Germline assignment: CDR1 MNHEY and CDR2 SMNVEV (reference sequence). CDR3 length: 15 residues. V lost 5 bases and J lost 1, with 14 bases in between. CDR3 sequence: CASSLAGTGNYGYTF. The CDR3 coding sequence is TGTGCCAGCAGTCTCGCGGGCACGGGTAACTATGGCTACACCTTC.

This chain joins TRBV7-2 and TRBJ2-7; a weak D match, TRBD2 (5 bases). This CDR3 is 14 amino acids long. V was trimmed by 6 bases and J by 0 bases, leaving 12 bases between them. In germline, CDR1 is SGHTA, CDR2 FQGNSA. CDR3 amino acids: CASRRAVLSYEQYF. CDR3 DNA: TGTGCCAGCAGGAGAGCGGTCCTCTCCTACGAGCAGTACTTC.

Details on this clonotype: A read error may produce the germline difference seen at one junction end. This chain links TRBV12-3 or TRBV12-4 with TRBJ2-3; unclear D gene. The CDR3 is made up of 15 amino acids. As DNA, the CDR3 is TGTGCCAGCACCCTATCGGGCAGGCACACATATACGCAGTATTTT. It codes for CASTLSGRHTYTQYF.

The chain links TRBV19 to TRBJ2-7, with 9 bases that match TRBD1. The length of the CDR3 is 16 residues. J lost 0 bases, V lost 5 bases, and 8 bases had no gene match. Germline V gene data show CDR1 as LNHDA and CDR2 as SQIVND (reference sequence). CDR3 sequence reads: CASSLKQGAISYEQYF. The CDR3 DNA is TGTGCCAGTAGTTTAAAACAGGGGGCGATCTCCTACGAGCAGTACTTC.

The chain combines TRBV9 with TRBJ2-1; 7 bases match TRBD2. The junction had 7 bases not matched to a gene; V was cut back by 0 bases and J by 1 base. CDR3 length: 17 residues. The germline V gene encodes CDR1 SGDLS and CDR2 YYNGEE. CDR3 bases: TGTGCCAGCAGCGTAGGTCATCAGGGAGGGTCCTACAATGAGCAGTTCTTC. Protein sequence: CASSVGHQGGSYNEQFF.

This sequence joins TRBV5-4 and TRBJ1-4; D unresolved. Trimming took 2 bases from V and 4 from J, leaving 9 bases between them. The length of the CDR3 is 14 residues. Germline values: CDR1 SGHNT, CDR2 YYREEE (reference sequence). CDR3 DNA: TGTGCCAGCAGCTTTCAAAGAAATAATGAAAAACTGTTTTTT. Residues: CASSFQRNNEKLFF.

The chain is built from TRBV11-2 and TRBJ2-3; TRBD2 matches at 12 bases. J gave up 5 bases and V 2 bases, and 11 bases lay outside the gene matches. This CDR3 spans 18 amino acids. Germline V gene sequence: CDR1 SGHAT, CDR2 FQNNGV. The CDR3 reads CASSLKVRLAGVEDTQYF. The CDR3 coding sequence is TGTGCCAGCAGCTTAAAAGTTCGACTAGCGGGAGTTGAAGATACGCAGTATTTT.

In its sample, this clonotype ranks as medium-sized. The rearrangement joins TRBV29-1 to TRBJ2-3, with D unresolved. Trimming took off 4 bases at V and 6 bases at J, with 5 bases between the two ends. Germline V gene data show CDR1 as SQVTM and CDR2 as ANQGSEA. The CDR3 contains 10 residues. The CDR3 sequence is CSVGGDTQYF. CDR3 coding DNA: TGCAGCGTTGGCGGTGATACGCAGTATTTT.

This clonotype was seen at least ten times. The rearrangement joins TRBV20-1 to TRBJ2-7; D unclear. The germline gives CDR1 DFQATT, CDR2 SNEGSKA (reference sequence). This CDR3 has 13 residues. V dropped 6 bases and J dropped 6 bases, with 18 bases sitting between them. The DNA for the CDR3 is TGCAGTGCCGTTAGTGGGATTTCGGGCGAGCAGTACTTC. Protein sequence: CSAVSGISGEQYF.

The chain carries TRBV5-1 and TRBJ2-7, with D uncertain. Germline loops: CDR1 SGHRS, CDR2 YFSETQ. The CDR3 extends over 14 amino acids. Trimming shortened V by 0 bases and J by 6 bases, and 13 bases separated the two germline ends. The CDR3 sequence is CASSLGRSASEQYF. The CDR3 DNA sequence: TGCGCCAGCAGCTTGGGCAGGTCAGCATCCGAGCAGTACTTC.

This sequence joins TRBV20-1 and TRBJ2-1; TRBD1 might be the D (5 bases). V was clipped by 4 bases and J by 0 bases, with 10 bases between them. Looked up from germline, CDR1 is DFQATT and CDR2 is SNEGSKA (reference sequence). The CDR3 has 14 residues. CDR3 DNA: TGCAGTGCTACAGGGCCCTACTCCTACAATGAGCAGTTCTTC. As protein: CSATGPYSYNEQFF.

This clonotype was picked up a small number of times. V usage is TRBV20-1 and J usage is TRBJ2-4; no firm D call. V dropped 6 bases and J dropped 1 base, with 13 bases sitting between them. In germline, CDR1 is DFQATT, CDR2 SNEGSKA (reference sequence). This CDR3 spans 14 amino acids. The CDR3 is CSALYSLAKNIQYF. In DNA, the CDR3 is TGCAGTGCGCTATACAGTTTGGCCAAAAACATTCAGTACTTC.

This clonotype appeared a single time. The chain combines TRBV9 with TRBJ2-7; 12 bases map to TRBD1. In germline, CDR1 is SGDLS, CDR2 YYNGEE. The CDR3 sequence is 14 residues long. V lost 2 bases to trimming and J lost 4 bases; unmatched junction nucleotides: 1. For the CDR3, the DNA is TGTGCCAGCAGCGTGGGACAGGGGGCTTACGAGCAGTACTTC. Translating gives CASSVGQGAYEQYF. Together with reference TRBV9 and TRBJ2-7, the CDR3 gives the full variable domain: DSGVTQTPKHLITATGQRVTLRCSPRSGDLSVYWYQQSLDQGLQFLIQYYNGEERAKGNILERFSAQQFPDLHSELNLSSLELGDSALYFCASSVGQGAYEQYFGPGTRLTVT.

V is TRBV28 and J is TRBJ2-7; 9 nucleotides agree with TRBD2. In germline, CDR1 is MDHEN, CDR2 SYDVKM. The CDR3 consists of 16 residues. V lost 5 bases to trimming and J lost 0 bases; unmatched junction nucleotides: 8. The DNA for the CDR3 is TGTGCCAGCAGTCCTACAGCGGGAGGTCTCTCCTACGAGCAGTACTTC. This codes for CASSPTAGGLSYEQYF. Full variable domain (missing parts from reference TRBV28 and TRBJ2-7): DVKVTQSSRYLVKRTGEKVFLECVQDMDHENMFWYRQDPGLGLRLIYFSYDVKMKEKGDIPEGYSVSREKKERFSLILESASTNQTSMYLCASSPTAGGLSYEQYFGPGTRLTVT.

This clonotype ranks as medium-sized. This chain connects TRBV6-5 to TRBJ2-7; a weak D match, TRBD1 (6 bases). The V end lost 5 bases, the J end lost 7 bases, and 15 bases lay between the germline ends. CDR1 is MNHEY, CDR2 SVGAGI, per germline. The CDR3 extends over 13 amino acids. The CDR3 DNA reads TGTGCCAGCAGTGGTCACAGGGCGGGTGAGCAGTACTTC. Translation gives CASSGHRAGEQYF.

The genes are TRBV30 and TRBJ1-5, with TRBD1 as a possible D gene (5 bases). Trimming left V 2 bases short and J 0 bases short, with 14 bases between. The germline CDR1 and CDR2 sequences are GTSNPN and SVGIG (reference sequence). This CDR3 comprises 16 residues. CDR3 region: CAWSHTGSYSNQPQHF. CDR3 DNA: TGTGCCTGGAGTCACACAGGCAGTTATAGCAATCAGCCCCAGCATTTT.

Turning to this clonotype: A clone one base away is much larger, so this may be a read error. This chain uses TRBV28 with TRBJ2-1; no definite D call. The CDR3 is 14 residues long. V lost 6 bases to trimming and J lost 4 bases, with 13 bases between them. Per germline, CDR1 MDHEN and CDR2 SYDVKM. CDR3 region: CASSTRNLYNEQFF. As DNA, the CDR3 is TGTGCCAGCAGCACCCGAAACCTGTACAATGAGCAGTTCTTC.

This clonotype came up a few times. V usage is TRBV27 and J usage is TRBJ2-1; 12 bases fit TRBD2. V trimming: 6 bases; J trimming: 7 bases; junction bases outside the gene matches: 16. The CDR3 consists of 18 residues. From germline, CDR1 is MNHEY and CDR2 SMNVEV (reference sequence). CDR3 coding DNA: TGTGCCAGCAGCCACGTGAGGTTGACTAGCGGGAGTCGGAATGAGCAGTTCTTC. Amino acid sequence: CASSHVRLTSGSRNEQFF.

DNA for the CDR3: TGTGCCAGCAGACAACTAGCGCCGGGGACAGATACGCAGTATTTT. Protein sequence: CASRQLAPGTDTQYF. The gene calls are TRBV12-3 or TRBV12-4 and TRBJ2-3, with 7 bases that match TRBD2. The CDR3 loop spans 15 amino acids. V lost 6 bases and J lost 3; bases outside the gene matches: 9.

This clonotype was counted many times. The rearrangement links TRBV20-1 to TRBJ2-2; TRBD2 matches 12 bases. V dropped 3 bases and J dropped 5; count of bases not matched to a gene: 7. Germline values: CDR1 DFQATT, CDR2 SNEGSKA (reference sequence). This CDR3 is 16 amino acids long. CDR3 in amino acids: CSARSALAGGTGELFF. The CDR3 DNA reads TGCAGTGCTAGGTCCGCACTAGCGGGAGGAACCGGGGAGCTGTTTTTT.

The chain links TRBV5-4 to TRBJ2-5; D ambiguous. This CDR3 contains 14 residues. V dropped 0 bases and J dropped 0 bases, with 6 bases sitting between them. Germline CDR1 and CDR2: SGHNT and YYREEE (reference sequence). CDR3 DNA sequence: TGTGCCAGCAGCTTGGGCCGGTACCAAGAGACCCAGTACTTC. The encoded protein is CASSLGRYQETQYF.

This clonotype was detected ten times or more. The V and J genes are TRBV5-6 and TRBJ1-1; D possibly corresponds to TRBD1 (5 bases). CDR3 size: 15 residues. Germline V gene data show CDR1 as SGHDT and CDR2 as YYEEEE. V was cut by 4 bases and J by 2 bases, with 15 bases left in between. The CDR3 reads CASSPQGRRNTEAFF. The CDR3 bases are TGTGCCAGCAGCCCCCAGGGACGGCGAAACACTGAAGCTTTCTTT.

This sequence joins TRBV6-6 and TRBJ2-2, with 14 bases matching TRBD2. V was clipped by 8 bases and J by 4 bases; unmatched bases: 9. The CDR3 length is 17 residues. The germline V gene encodes CDR1 MNHNY and CDR2 SVGAGI (reference sequence). CDR3 region: CASQGLAGGFSTGELFF. The DNA of the CDR3 is TGTGCCAGCCAAGGACTAGCGGGAGGTTTTAGCACCGGGGAGCTGTTTTTT.

Sample share makes this clonotype medium-sized. The V and J genes are TRBV20-1 and TRBJ1-5; D may be TRBD1 (5 bases). The germline V and J ends were trimmed by 5 bases and 7 bases, with 24 bases remaining between them. Germline CDR1 DFQATT, CDR2 SNEGSKA (reference sequence). CDR3 length: 16 residues. CDR3 protein: CSAPHGGGGFGQPQHF. Here the CDR3 DNA reads TGCAGTGCTCCCCACGGTGGGGGAGGGTTCGGCCAGCCCCAGCATTTT.

This clonotype was counted between two and nine times. The chain recombines TRBV28 with TRBJ2-7; the D gene is possibly TRBD1 (5 bases). The germline CDR1 and CDR2 sequences are MDHEN and SYDVKM. CDR3 size: 15 residues. V lost 7 bases and J 2 bases, leaving 18 bases between the germline ends. The DNA of the CDR3 is TGTGCCAGCACCTCAGGGTCCAGCCCAGCCTACGAGCAGTACTTC. Translating gives CASTSGSSPAYEQYF.

The chain couples TRBV7-9 to TRBJ1-1; 9 nucleotides line up with TRBD1. The CDR3 runs 13 residues. The trim removed 5 bases at V and 7 bases at J, leaving 5 bases unmatched. Looked up from germline, CDR1 is SEHNR and CDR2 is FQNEAQ (reference sequence). The CDR3 region has the DNA TGTGCCAGCAGCCCAGGACAGGGGCATGAAGCTTTCTTT. Protein sequence: CASSPGQGHEAFF.

The table lists this clonotype with a few counts. This sequence joins TRBV12-3 or TRBV12-4 and TRBJ1-1; TRBD1 might be the D (6 bases). CDR3 length: 14 amino acids. V lost 5 bases and J lost 6, with 16 bases in between. The CDR3 spells CASSPVGGRAEAFF. CDR3 DNA sequence: TGTGCCAGCAGTCCGGTGGGGGGGCGGGCTGAAGCTTTCTTT.

The chain couples TRBV10-3 to TRBJ1-6; TRBD1 is a possible D gene (6 bases). Deletions cut 6 bases from V and 10 bases from J, with 13 bases between. This CDR3 has 13 amino acids. CDR1 is ENHRY, CDR2 SYGVKD, per germline. CDR3 bases: TGTGCCATCAGATCAGGGGACGGGTCACCCCTCCACTTT. It translates to CAIRSGDGSPLHF.